The entry below describes one T cell receptor beta chain. Its cognate antigen has yet to be identified. Per-nucleotide qualities are absent, and no much larger clonotype sits a single base away. The sample comes from a study of Graves' ophthalmopathy and Graves' hyperthyroidism (dated by TCRdb to 2017 to 2018). Regarding the complete study: Peripheral blood was collected at initial diagnosis, before any treatment. In total, approximately 140 blood samples were TCR-sequenced: roughly 45 ophthalmopathy, over 70 hyperthyroidism and roughly 17 hyperthyroidism-to-ophthalmopathy patients. In more than five hyperthyroidism patients, T-cell repertoires of thyroid tissue and blood were compared. The approximately 97 discovery patients were randomly divided into training and test sets at a 7:3 ratio. A discovery set of more than 90 patients (approximately 42 ophthalmopathy, just over 55 stable hyperthyroidism) was enrolled to explore V-J signatures distinguishing ophthalmopathy from hyperthyroidism. Following sampling, methimazole starting at 30 mg daily was administered to hyperthyroidism patients, and high-dose intravenous methylprednisolone was administered to ophthalmopathy patients. The independent validation cohort included 18 to 20 hyperthyroidism patients plus 17 patients who later progressed from hyperthyroidism to ophthalmopathy. The study used signatures of the TCR beta repertoire to tell Graves' ophthalmopathy apart from Graves' hyperthyroidism and to predict which patients would progress to ophthalmopathy.

The paper as a whole reports these results and caveats: Most expanded thyroid clonotypes with frequency above 0.001 were also detected in blood, suggesting blood repertoires may reflect the thyroid immune response. Sample size was not statistically predetermined, and group allocation was not concealed from the investigators. Ophthalmopathy was separated from stable hyperthyroidism by the 13-signature model with 85% to 90% sensitivity and just under 84% specificity in cross-validation and with 80%/75% in the test set. In validation, the model predicted ophthalmopathy progression with about 71% sensitivity and roughly 72% specificity; about a dozen predicted patients were CT-confirmed with GO in a median of around 6 months.

For repertoire sequencing, the TCR beta CDR3 regions were amplified from RNA transcripts. A first-round RT-PCR used HTBI primers with the Qiagen OneStep RT-PCR kit, followed by a second-round multiplex PCR, size selection and purification. Libraries were sequenced paired-end with 100 bp reads on an Illumina HiSeq2000. From the authors' description of their analysis: Reads were processed with SOAPnuke, discarding reads with adapters, uncalled bases, mean Phred below 15, or no exact constant-primer or identifier match. COPE v1.2.5 was used to merge high-quality paired reads. Each unique nucleotide sequence was defined as a clonotype, and clonotypes were aligned to IMGT TRB V, D and J references with MiTCR v1.1. The analysis was limited to V-J combinations with a frequency above 0.0001, which together covered 99% to 99.2% of repertoires. For each V-J combination, a TCR clonal expansion and chaos score was defined as the ratio of F50 clonal expansion to chaos observed in the TCRdist matrix. Welch's t-statistics and random forest were used to reduce features to approximately 13 V-J combinations, which were fed into a naive Bayes classifier. Thyroid-blood repertoire similarity was quantified with the Morisita-Horn index. The public reads were reanalyzed by TCRdb: fastp trimming at Q25, MiXCR alignment, in-frame beta chains only. Merged by CDR3 protein, the rows form single entries marked with the most common genes and DNA. In this record, the V and J calls reflect TCRdb's handling and not the investigators' own analysis. For this sample there are over 150,000 distinct CDR3 sequences; 37% appear just once. Of the sample, around 5.8% falls within the top ten clones.

Patients with ophthalmopathy had moderately to severely active disease, with a Clinical Activity Score of 3 or more, a NOSPECS grade of 4 or more, and a disease duration of less than 3 months. Patients with other autoimmune diseases, uncontrolled infections, pregnancy or lactation were excluded from the study. Clinical symptoms, serum thyroxine, TRAb, thyroid ultrasound and orbital computed tomography were used for diagnosis. Using Ficoll-Paque density gradient centrifugation, PBMCs were isolated from 10 ml of fresh peripheral blood. Total RNA was extracted with Trizol reagent and quality-checked on an Agilent 2100 Bioanalyzer. This TCR was recovered from a woman aged 40 to 50 with Graves' ophthalmopathy. Donor details come from another sample of the same person, matched by shared clones. Sequenced input: peripheral blood.

The nucleotides are TGTGCCAGCAGAGGAAGGGGAACTGAAGCTTTCTTT. Protein translation: CASRGRGTEAFF. Here the chain combines TRBV6-1 and TRBJ1-1, with a weak D call of TRBD1 (5 bases match). The CDR3 numbers 12 residues from cysteine through phenylalanine. The kept DNA is CDR3 alone, 36 bases in frame from the first base. V is pared back by 6 bases and J by 5 bases, with 10 bases lying between the germline termini. CDR1 and CDR2 are read off the germline V gene as MNHNS and SASEGT.